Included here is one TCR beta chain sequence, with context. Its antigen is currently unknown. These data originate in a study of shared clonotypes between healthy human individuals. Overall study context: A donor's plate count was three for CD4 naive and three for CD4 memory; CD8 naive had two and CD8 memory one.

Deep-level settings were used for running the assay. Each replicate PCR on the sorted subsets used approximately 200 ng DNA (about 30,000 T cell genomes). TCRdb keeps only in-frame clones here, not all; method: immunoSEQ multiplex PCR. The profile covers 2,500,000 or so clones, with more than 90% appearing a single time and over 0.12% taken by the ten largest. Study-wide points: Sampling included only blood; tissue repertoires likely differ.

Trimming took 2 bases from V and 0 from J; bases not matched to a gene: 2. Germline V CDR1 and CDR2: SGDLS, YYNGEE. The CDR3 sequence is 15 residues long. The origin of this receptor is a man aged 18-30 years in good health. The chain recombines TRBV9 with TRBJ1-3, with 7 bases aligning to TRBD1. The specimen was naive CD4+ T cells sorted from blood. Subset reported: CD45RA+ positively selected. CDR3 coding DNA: TGTGCCAGCAGCGTCTCAGGGGGCTCTGGAAACACCATATATTTT. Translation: CASSVSGGSGNTIYF.